One sample yielded the 18 T cell receptor beta chains listed below, sequenced in a study of beta chain features in type 1 diabetes. Notes on the study in general: Shortening that was moderate but significant affected the TCRB CDR3s of Type 1 diabetes patients in all four CD4+ subsets.

Reverse transcribing all isolated RNA meant expressed TCRB transcripts were sequenced. Sequencing used immunoSEQ multiplex PCR; TCRdb keeps in-frame clones, though not all of them. This sample yields 300,000 to 350,000 clones, of which roughly 8.8% are seen a single time; around 1% belongs to the top ten. Which antigens these TCRs recognize remains unknown. Sequencing used central memory CD4+ T cells from blood. These receptors were taken from a man aged 25-40 years with type 1 diabetes.

This clone was detected only a few times. This chain connects TRBV28 to TRBJ2-7; 12 bases are a match to TRBD1. This CDR3 has 13 amino acids. Unmatched junction bases numbered 7, after V lost 10 bases and J lost 6 bases. Per the germline V gene, CDR1 is MDHEN and CDR2 is SYDVKM. CDR3 protein: CAITRDRGLEQYF. The CDR3 DNA is TGTGCCATCACCCGGGACAGGGGGCTCGAGCAGTACTTC.

This chain connects TRBV28 to TRBJ2-7, with D perhaps matching TRBD2 (6 bases). The CDR3 is 15 amino acids. Germline V CDR1 and CDR2: MDHEN, SYDVKM. The V and J ends lost 6 bases and 4 bases respectively, with 19 bases between them. The CDR3 nucleotides are TGTGCCAGCAGCCGAGGCGGCGGGACCTCGTACGAGCAGTACTTC. Amino acid sequence: CASSRGGGTSYEQYF.

This clone was observed a handful of times. The chain is built from TRBV9 and TRBJ2-1; 8 nucleotides match TRBD2. Germline-derived CDR1 and CDR2 are SGDLS and YYNGEE. The CDR3 is 14 residues long. The V gene end was trimmed by 2 bases and the J gene end by 9 bases; junction bases not matched to a gene: 7. CDR3 amino acids: CASSVDSGGPEQFF. The CDR3 DNA is TGTGCCAGCAGCGTGGACAGCGGGGGACCTGAGCAGTTCTTC. Together with reference TRBV9 and TRBJ2-1, the CDR3 gives the full variable domain: DSGVTQTPKHLITATGQRVTLRCSPRSGDLSVYWYQQSLDQGLQFLIQYYNGEERAKGNILERFSAQQFPDLHSELNLSSLELGDSALYFCASSVDSGGPEQFFGPGTRLTVL.

This clone was observed a handful of times. The chain links TRBV7-9 to TRBJ2-3, with 9 bases aligning to TRBD2. The CDR3 has 17 amino acids. The germline CDR1 and CDR2 sequences are SEHNR and FQNEAQ (reference sequence). The V and J ends lost 2 bases and 6 bases, in that order; junction bases with no gene match: 12. The CDR3 sequence is CASSLHSGGRGTDTQYF. DNA for the CDR3: TGTGCCAGCAGCTTACATAGCGGGGGCCGGGGGACCGATACGCAGTATTTT.

V is TRBV2 and J is TRBJ1-1, with D possibly TRBD1 on 6 matching bases. Trimming shortened V by 7 bases and J by 1 base, and 13 bases separated the two germline ends. CDR1 and CDR2 (germline): SNHLY, FYNNEI. The CDR3 runs to 14 residues. CDR3 DNA: TGTGCCAGCATTCCCGGGGGCCGGAACACTGAAGCTTTCTTT. This gives the protein CASIPGGRNTEAFF.

This clone came up a few times. This chain connects TRBV7-2 to TRBJ2-5; TRBD2 matches 7 bases. CDR1 and CDR2 (germline): SGHTA, FQGNSA. The CDR3 extends over 14 amino acids. J lost 2 bases, V lost 3 bases, and 3 bases had no gene match. This chain's CDR3 is CASSFTSDQETQYF. CDR3 coding DNA: TGTGCCAGCAGCTTCACTAGCGATCAAGAGACCCAGTACTTC.

This clone came up many times. The J gene is TRBJ2-3, the V gene TRBV2, with D perhaps TRBD1 or TRBD2 (7 bases each). V lost 3 bases, J lost 6 bases, and 16 bases lay in between. This CDR3 has 15 amino acids. In germline, CDR1 is SNHLY, CDR2 FYNNEI. The CDR3 here is CASSDFRGGGDTQYF. The CDR3, as DNA: TGTGCCAGCAGTGACTTCAGGGGGGGAGGTGATACGCAGTATTTT.

The chain carries TRBV5-6 and TRBJ1-5; 8 nucleotides line up with TRBD1. Unmatched junction bases numbered 5, after V lost 2 bases and J lost 10 bases. CDR1 and CDR2 (germline): SGHDT, YYEEEE. The CDR3 covers 13 residues. The CDR3: CASSFGQGEPQHF. The CDR3 nucleotides read TGTGCCAGCAGCTTCGGACAGGGAGAACCCCAGCATTTT.

The CDR3 here is CASIQSPGTEAFF. DNA of the CDR3: TGTGCCAGCATACAAAGCCCGGGCACTGAAGCTTTCTTT. The genes are TRBV6-6 and TRBJ1-1, with D unresolved. There are 13 residues in the CDR3. V was cut by 7 bases and J by 4 bases, with 13 bases left in between. The germline gives CDR1 MNHNY, CDR2 SVGAGI (reference sequence).

The chain combines TRBV18 with TRBJ2-1; 8 bases map to TRBD2. This CDR3 comprises 15 residues. Germline V lookup: CDR1 KGHSH, CDR2 LQKENI. After removal of 6 bases from V and 7 bases from J, the junction contained 11 bases not matched to a gene. The CDR3 nucleotides read TGTGCCAGCTCCCGAACAGGCGGGGGGTCGAATGAGCAGTTCTTC. Translating it yields CASSRTGGGSNEQFF.

The V and J genes are TRBV7-2 and TRBJ1-2; 7 bases are shared with TRBD1. This CDR3 spans 12 amino acids. Looked up from germline, CDR1 is SGHTA and CDR2 is FQGNSA. Losses at the gene ends were 4 bases for V and 4 bases for J; bases not matched to a gene: 0. The CDR3 DNA follows: TGTGCCAGCAGCTCAGGGGGCTATGGCTACACCTTC. Translation: CASSSGGYGYTF.

This clone was counted a few times. The chain uses TRBV7-2 and TRBJ2-1; maybe TRBD2 (6 bases). V gave up 1 base and J gave up 6 bases, with 10 bases separating them. Germline V lookup: CDR1 SGHTA, CDR2 FQGNSA. This CDR3 has 14 residues. The CDR3 DNA reads as TGTGCCAGCAGCTTAGGTCGGGGAGGCAATGAGCAGTTCTTC. Amino acid sequence: CASSLGRGGNEQFF.

A few counts support this clone. This chain connects TRBV4-3 to TRBJ2-7; D remains unclear. V lost 0 bases, J lost 4 bases, and 13 bases lay in between. There are 15 residues in the CDR3. CDR1 and CDR2 from the germline V gene are LGHNA and YSLEER. The CDR3 spells CASSQDLQPRYEQYF. The CDR3 nucleotides read TGCGCCAGCAGCCAAGATCTGCAACCTAGGTACGAGCAGTACTTC.

The DNA of the CDR3 is TGTGCCAGCAGCCCCCGGGACCTCCGCGGGGAGCTGTTTTTT. Protein product: CASSPRDLRGELFF. V gene TRBV21-1 combines with J gene TRBJ2-2. TRBV21-1 is a pseudogene. The CDR3 consists of 14 residues.

This chain links TRBV7-8 with TRBJ2-2, with TRBD1 matching 11 bases. CDR3 length: 16 residues. Germline values: CDR1 SGHVS, CDR2 FQNEAQ. V shed 3 bases and J 7 bases; nucleotides not matched to a gene: 7. The CDR3 here is CASSLRTGGDIGELFF. The DNA of the CDR3 is TGTGCCAGCAGCTTGCGGACAGGGGGCGATATCGGGGAGCTGTTTTTT. The variable domain in full, with the rest retrieved from reference TRBV7-8 and TRBJ2-2, is GAGVSQSPRYKVAKRGQDVALRCDPISGHVSLFWYQQALGQGPEFLTYFQNEAQLDKSGLPSDRFFAERPEGSVSTLKIQRTQQEDSAVYLCASSLRTGGDIGELFFGEGSRLTVL.

This chain connects TRBV7-2 to TRBJ2-2; the D gene could be TRBD1 or TRBD2 (5 bases each). CDR1 is SGHTA and CDR2 is FQGNSA in the germline V gene. The CDR3 loop spans 18 amino acids. The V end was cut by 4 bases, the J end by 1 base, with 19 bases between. This CDR3 reads CASSSPAGGRMNTGELFF. The CDR3 DNA reads TGTGCCAGCAGCTCTCCCGCTGGGGGACGAATGAACACCGGGGAGCTGTTTTTT.

This sequence joins TRBV11-2 and TRBJ2-7; D may correspond to TRBD1 or TRBD2 (5 bases each). CDR1 is SGHAT and CDR2 is FQNNGV in the germline V gene. Trimming left V 4 bases short and J 5 bases short, with 12 bases between. The CDR3 spans 13 residues. The CDR3 loop is CASSWGLGNEQYF. The CDR3 DNA reads as TGTGCCAGCAGCTGGGGGTTGGGGAACGAGCAGTACTTC.

The table lists this clone with a few counts. The chain has TRBV18 and TRBJ1-6; 7 positions match TRBD1. From germline, CDR1 is KGHSH and CDR2 LQKENI. The CDR3 is 15 amino acids. Unmatched junction bases numbered 9, after V lost 3 bases and J lost 10 bases. In nucleotides, the CDR3 is TGTGCCAGCTCACCTCAAAATACAGGGGACTCACCCCTCCACTTT. This translates into CASSPQNTGDSPLHF.